This TCR beta chain is from a study of shared clonotypes between healthy human individuals. Many counts were recorded for this clone. Genomic DNA of each subset was evenly split across several immunoSEQ plates. PBMC DNA, left unsorted, was sequenced on ten immunoSEQ deep assay plates. This table comes from immunoSEQ multiplex PCR, and its TCRdb copy is limited to in-frame clones, with some not included. The table lists 500,000 to 650,000 clones, roughly 79% of them singletons. Deletions cut 7 bases from V and 4 bases from J, with 13 bases between. The CDR3 has 13 residues. The germline CDR1 and CDR2 sequences are MNHNY and SVGAGI (reference sequence).

V is TRBV6-6 and J is TRBJ1-2; tentative D call: TRBD1 (5 bases). The sequence derives from a woman between 35 and 50 years old in good health. Some clones in this sample may be carry-over from other donors' samples. Sequencing was performed on PBMCs. The CDR3 DNA follows: TGTGCCAGCATGAGACAGCTTGGCTATGGCTACACCTTC. Translated: CASMRQLGYGYTF.